Detailed here is one TCR beta chain. Its target antigen remains unknown. Base qualities are not at hand, and no much larger clone is one base apart. Amplification of TCR beta CDR3 regions was carried out from RNA transcripts. The first round of RT-PCR for the TCR CDR3 was performed with the HTBI primer set and the Qiagen OneStep RT-PCR kit. Libraries were constructed in a second round of multiplex PCR, after which size selection and purification were performed. The libraries were sequenced on an Illumina HiSeq2000 using paired-end 100 bp reads. The original pipeline was this. SOAPnuke was used to process the raw data, with reads discarded if the reads contained adapters or uncalled bases, had a mean Phred below 15, or lacked an exact constant-primer or identifier match. High-quality paired reads were merged with COPE v1.2.5, and unique nucleotide sequences were defined as clonotypes. MiTCR v1.1 was used to align clonotypes to the IMGT TRBV, TRBD and TRBJ reference segments. Analysis was restricted to V-J combinations with a frequency above 0.0001, which covered about 99% of repertoires. The TCS score was defined as F50 (clonal expansion) divided by E x V (chaos), with BLOSUM62-based TCRdist calculated between CDR3 peptides within each V-J. Welch's t-statistics and random forest reduced roughly 500 V-J features to 13, which were used in a naive Bayes classifier (R e1071). TCRdb redid the processing of the public reads, applying fastp at Q25 and MiXCR, and retained in-frame beta chains. Identical CDR3 protein sequences are pooled into one entry, listed with their most common genes and DNA. These V and J calls rely on TCRdb rather than the paper's analysis. Within this sample are 530,000 or so distinct CDR3 sequences, with 15% to 20% of them counted one time only. The ten biggest clones cover about 16% of the sample.

Moderately to severely active disease, a Clinical Activity Score of at least 3, a NOSPECS grade of at least 4, and a duration under 3 months were present in ophthalmopathy patients. The study excluded patients with uncontrolled infections, other autoimmune diseases, pregnancy or lactation. Diagnoses were established on the basis of clinical symptoms, serum thyroxine and TRAb, thyroid ultrasound, and orbital computed tomography. PBMCs were isolated from 8 to 10 ml of fresh peripheral blood by Ficoll-Paque density gradient centrifugation. Total RNA was extracted using Trizol reagent, and RNA quality was assessed on an Agilent 2100 Bioanalyzer. The data belong to a study of T cells in Graves' hyperthyroidism and ophthalmopathy (dated by TCRdb to between 2017 and 2020). Looking at the study overall: Peripheral blood was sampled at the time of initial diagnosis, prior to any treatment. For training and testing, the 100 patients in the discovery cohort were randomly divided in a 7:3 ratio. The study also compared thyroid tissue and blood T-cell repertoires from 6 or 7 Graves' hyperthyroidism patients. TCR Vbeta CDR3 sequencing of 120 to 150 peripheral blood samples (over 40 ophthalmopathy, roughly 74 hyperthyroidism and some 17 progressor patients) is reported in the paper. After blood sampling, hyperthyroidism patients were treated with methimazole at a starting dose of 30 mg daily, and ophthalmopathy patients were treated with high-dose intravenous methylprednisolone. Prospective prediction of ophthalmopathy was tested in an independent validation cohort consisting of 18 hyperthyroidism patients and around 17 patients who later progressed to ophthalmopathy. To identify distinguishing TCR V-J signatures, a discovery cohort of 90 to 100 patients was used, comprising 40 to 45 with Graves' ophthalmopathy and 55 to 65 with stable Graves' hyperthyroidism.

Trimming at the junction amounts to 2 bases on V and 1 base on J, and the germline ends lie 12 bases apart. There are 16 amino acids in the CDR3, from cysteine to phenylalanine inclusive. Only CDR3 DNA remains: 48 bases, in frame from the first base. CDR1 and CDR2, looked up from the germline V gene, are SGHDT and YYEEEE. Overall study outcomes, separate from this receptor: Ophthalmopathy was separated from stable hyperthyroidism by a 13 V-J signature model, with over 85% sensitivity and just over 81% specificity obtained in cross-validation and 80%/75% obtained in testing. During validation, the model predicted progression to ophthalmopathy a median of approximately 6.5 months ahead of onset, with around 71% sensitivity and around 73% specificity. No statistical method was used to set the sample size in advance, and investigators knew the group allocation. Most expanded thyroid clonotypes (frequency above 0.001) were also found in blood, which suggests that blood repertoires may mirror thyroid immune responses.

The specimen sequenced was blood. The TCR sequence derives from a woman in her late teens or twenties with Graves' ophthalmopathy. The sequence is built from TRBV5-6 and TRBJ2-2; TRBD1 is possibly the D segment (6 matching bases). The DNA sequence follows: TGTGCCAGCAGCTTAGACAGGATACGGAACACCGGGGAGCTGTTTTTT. Translated, it gives CASSLDRIRNTGELFF.